A single sample gave rise to the 32 T cell receptor beta chains below, sequenced in a study of memory CD4+ T cells and cytomegalovirus serostatus. Using immunoSEQ multiplex PCR, the repertoire was profiled, and TCRdb retains in-frame clones only, with some absent. Here the sample spans 85,000 to 100,000 clones, 80% being singletons. The sort gate was single viable CD3+CD4+CD8-CD45RO+ cells for memory CD4+ T cells. The sequencing sample was made of memory CD4+ T cells from blood. The receptor set was obtained from an adult in good health and CMV-seropositive.

The genes are TRBV18 and TRBJ2-3, with TRBD2 matching over 7 bases. This CDR3 comprises 18 residues. V shed 4 bases, J shed 1 base, and the junction held 14 bases outside the gene matches. Germline V gene data show CDR1 as KGHSH and CDR2 as LQKENI. The CDR3 bases are TGTGCCAGCTCACGACTGTCCGGGGGGAATGCACGCACAGATACGCAGTATTTT. Amino acids: CASSRLSGGNARTDTQYF.

This clone was detected a few times. The V call is TRBV7-8, the J call TRBJ2-2; D gene unclear. The germline V and J ends were trimmed by 5 bases and 6 bases, with 13 bases remaining between them. The germline gives CDR1 SGHVS, CDR2 FQNEAQ. The CDR3 is 14 residues long. CDR3 protein: CASSVTRAPGELFF. The CDR3 nucleotides read TGTGCCAGCAGCGTGACAAGAGCTCCCGGGGAGCTGTTTTTT. Full variable domain (outside the CDR3, taken from reference TRBV7-8 and TRBJ2-2): GAGVSQSPRYKVAKRGQDVALRCDPISGHVSLFWYQQALGQGPEFLTYFQNEAQLDKSGLPSDRFFAERPEGSVSTLKIQRTQQEDSAVYLCASSVTRAPGELFFGEGSRLTVL.

The chain links TRBV18 to TRBJ2-1; D is possibly TRBD2 (6 bases). The CDR3 extends over 17 amino acids. The germline V gene encodes CDR1 KGHSH and CDR2 LQKENI. Between the trimmed V and J ends, which lost 3 bases and 0 bases, there was a span of 15 bases. The chain's CDR3 is CASSPRASDSSYNEQFF. For the CDR3, the DNA is TGTGCCAGCTCACCTAGGGCTAGCGACAGCTCCTACAATGAGCAGTTCTTC.

This chain uses TRBV28 with TRBJ2-7; possibly TRBD1 for D (6 bases). V was pared by 5 bases and J by 5 bases, with 16 bases between. This CDR3 has 14 amino acids. CDR1 MDHEN and CDR2 SYDVKM come from the germline V gene. This CDR3 is CASSLNRDLDEQYF. The CDR3 nucleotides are TGTGCCAGCAGTCTGAACAGGGATTTGGACGAGCAGTACTTC.

This clone showed up just once. The V gene is TRBV14, the J gene TRBJ1-4; 7 nucleotides align to TRBD1. Germline values: CDR1 SGHDN, CDR2 FVKESK. The CDR3 is 16 residues long. The trim removed 3 bases at V and 3 bases at J, leaving 7 bases unmatched. The CDR3 protein is CASSQTMTGSNEKLFF. The CDR3 coding sequence is TGTGCCAGCAGCCAGACAATGACAGGGTCTAATGAAAAACTGTTTTTT.

J is TRBJ1-2 and V is TRBV2; D is ambiguous. The V end was cut by 2 bases, the J end by 5 bases, with 6 bases between. The germline gives CDR1 SNHLY, CDR2 FYNNEI. The CDR3 contains 12 residues. The CDR3 loop reads CASSESTYGYTF. For the CDR3, the DNA is TGTGCCAGCAGTGAATCGACGTATGGCTACACCTTC.

This clone was seen a single time. The rearrangement links TRBV11-2 to TRBJ2-7; D remains unclear. The CDR3 length is 14 residues. The V gene's germline CDR1 is SGHAT and CDR2 FQNNGV. The ends were cut back, 1 base at V and 4 bases at J, with 11 bases in the middle. For the CDR3, the DNA is TGTGCCAGCAGCTTAGTAGCCCAAGCATACGAGCAGTACTTC. Translated, it gives CASSLVAQAYEQYF.

This clone was counted between two and nine times. V and J are TRBV5-4 and TRBJ2-5, with 10 bases that match TRBD2. CDR1 is SGHNT, CDR2 YYREEE, per germline (reference sequence). There are 17 residues in the CDR3. Trimming cost V 3 bases and J 5 bases; bases outside gene matches: 13. Here the CDR3 reads CASSSLSIAGGGETQYF. CDR3 sequence (DNA): TGTGCCAGCAGCTCCCTTAGTATAGCGGGAGGTGGGGAGACCCAGTACTTC. The entire variable domain, with the rest obtained from reference TRBV5-4 and TRBJ2-5, is as follows: ETGVTQSPTHLIKTRGQQVTLRCSSQSGHNTVSWYQQALGQGPQFIFQYYREEENGRGNFPPRFSGLQFPNYSSELNVNALELDDSALYLCASSSLSIAGGGETQYFGPGTRLLVL.

This chain connects TRBV29-1 to TRBJ2-5; TRBD1 matches 8 bases. This CDR3 is built from 15 residues. Germline lookup yields CDR1 SQVTM and CDR2 ANQGSEA. Losses at the gene ends were 4 bases for V and 5 bases for J; bases not matched to a gene: 12. CDR3 coding DNA: TGCAGCGTTGGATTGGACAGGGAAGGGCACGAGACCCAGTACTTC. Encoded protein: CSVGLDREGHETQYF.

V is TRBV13 and J is TRBJ2-3, with TRBD2 identical over 10 bases. Germline-derived CDR1 and CDR2 are PRHDT and FYEKMQ (reference sequence). CDR3 length equals 16 residues. The trim removed 2 bases at V and 2 bases at J, leaving 4 bases unmatched. The CDR3 sequence: CASSLRLAGLTDTQYF. CDR3 coding DNA: TGTGCCAGCAGCTTACGACTAGCGGGCCTCACAGATACGCAGTATTTT.

The chain employs TRBV5-1 and TRBJ2-6, with 12 bases that match TRBD2. This CDR3 is built from 19 residues. V dropped 4 bases and J dropped 0; count of bases not matched to a gene: 8. Germline V gives CDR1 SGHRS, CDR2 YFSETQ. The CDR3 reads CASSIGLAGRGSGANVLTF. CDR3 nucleotides: TGCGCCAGCAGCATAGGACTAGCGGGAAGGGGCTCTGGGGCCAACGTCCTGACTTTC.

This rearrangement joins TRBV11-3 to TRBJ2-3, with D maybe TRBD2 (5 bases). This CDR3 comprises 16 residues. V was pared by 1 base and J by 1 base, with 12 bases between. Germline lookup yields CDR1 SGHNT and CDR2 YENEEA. The CDR3 DNA reads as TGTGCCAGCAGCTTAGCGCCGGGGTTTGGCACAGATACGCAGTATTTT. This sequence encodes CASSLAPGFGTDTQYF.

This clone was detected a few times. The rearrangement links TRBV28 to TRBJ2-5; D uncertain. The CDR3 totals 14 residues. CDR1 and CDR2 from the germline V gene are MDHEN and SYDVKM. V lost 2 bases, J lost 1 base, and 8 bases lay in between. The CDR3 region is CASSLGPAQETQYF. In DNA form, the CDR3 reads TGTGCCAGCAGTTTAGGGCCAGCCCAAGAGACCCAGTACTTC.

To note about this clone: Other DNA sequences in this specimen translate into the identical CDR3. This chain uses TRBV18 with TRBJ2-5; D might be TRBD2 (6 bases). The ends were cut back, 4 bases at V and 2 bases at J, with 8 bases in the middle. The CDR3 runs 13 residues. Germline V gives CDR1 KGHSH, CDR2 LQKENI. CDR3 sequence reads: CASSREVQETQYF. The CDR3 nucleotides are TGTGCCAGCTCACGGGAGGTACAAGAGACCCAGTACTTC. Combining the CDR3 with reference TRBV18 and TRBJ2-5 gives the whole variable domain NAGVMQNPRHLVRRRGQEARLRCSPMKGHSHVYWYRQLPEEGLKFMVYLQKENIIDESGMPKERFSAEFPKEGPSILRIQQVVRGDSAAYFCASSREVQETQYFGPGTRLLVL.

The rearrangement uses TRBV19 and TRBJ2-1; 9 nucleotides align to TRBD2. CDR3 length equals 14 residues. Per the germline V gene, CDR1 is LNHDA and CDR2 is SQIVND (reference sequence). The J segment lost 2 bases and the V segment lost 4 bases, leaving 0 bases of the junction unmatched. For the CDR3, the DNA is TGTGCCAGTAGTACTAGCGGGACCTACAATGAGCAGTTCTTC. Translating gives CASSTSGTYNEQFF.

The chain joins TRBV5-4 to TRBJ2-7, with D uncertain. This CDR3 comprises 14 residues. With 0 bases removed from V and 3 bases from J, the gap between germline ends came to 10 bases. Germline CDR1 SGHNT, CDR2 YYREEE (reference sequence). CDR3 DNA: TGTGCCAGCAGCTTGGCCGGAAAACTCTACGAGCAGTACTTC. It codes for CASSLAGKLYEQYF.

This chain connects TRBV28 to TRBJ1-2; 9 bases match TRBD1. Trimming took 6 bases from V and 4 from J; bases not matched to a gene: 6. Germline V CDR1 and CDR2: MDHEN, SYDVKM. This CDR3 spans 14 amino acids. This CDR3 reads CASRYIQGAYGYTF. In nucleotides, the CDR3 is TGTGCCAGCAGATATATACAGGGGGCCTATGGCTACACCTTC.

The CDR3 nucleotides are TGTGCCAGCAGCCGACTAGCGGGAGTGGTCGATGAGCAGTTCTTC. This codes for CASSRLAGVVDEQFF. This chain links TRBV7-2 with TRBJ2-1; 12 nucleotides line up with TRBD2. Germline V gene data show CDR1 as SGHTA and CDR2 as FQGNSA. V trimming: 5 bases; J trimming: 8 bases; junction bases outside the gene matches: 7. The CDR3 is 15 residues long.

The chain uses TRBV29-1 and TRBJ2-3; D gene uncertain. The CDR3 is made up of 13 amino acids. Between the trimmed V and J ends, which lost 4 bases and 0 bases, there was a span of 8 bases. Germline V gives CDR1 SQVTM, CDR2 ANQGSEA. CDR3 nucleotides: TGCAGCGTTGTTAAGGCAAGCACAGATACGCAGTATTTT. Its translation is CSVVKASTDTQYF.

Note on this clone: Sequence at one end of the junction differs from germline and may be a read error. The chain combines TRBV27 with TRBJ2-7; D possibly corresponds to TRBD2 (6 bases). Germline V gives CDR1 MNHEY, CDR2 SMNVEV (reference sequence). The CDR3 loop spans 15 amino acids. CDR3 DNA: TGCGCCAGTCAACCTTTGGGGACTGGAACCTACGAGCAGTACTTC. Translated: CASQPLGTGTYEQYF.

This clone occurred once. The chain carries TRBV7-2 and TRBJ1-6; TRBD1 aligns across 8 bases. CDR3 length equals 15 residues. Germline-derived CDR1 and CDR2 are SGHTA and FQGNSA. V gave up 5 bases and J gave up 7 bases; unmatched junction bases: 7. CDR3 residues: CASSPRTGNNSPLHF. For the CDR3, the DNA is TGTGCCAGCAGCCCCCGGACAGGGAACAATTCACCCCTCCACTTT.

The rearrangement uses TRBV5-6 and TRBJ2-1; no reliable D call. The length of the CDR3 is 12 residues. Trimming removed 1 base from V and 5 bases from J, with 4 bases in between. Looked up from germline, CDR1 is SGHDT and CDR2 is YYEEEE. The CDR3 region has the DNA TGTGCCAGCAGCTTGCAGGACAATGAGCAGTTCTTC. Its protein product is CASSLQDNEQFF.

The rearrangement joins TRBV7-9 to TRBJ2-3; D remains ambiguous. Trimming took off 5 bases at V and 0 bases at J, with 15 bases between the two ends. CDR3 size: 16 residues. CDR1 and CDR2 (germline): SEHNR, FQNEAQ (reference sequence). For the CDR3, the DNA is TGTGCCAGCAGCCCCGGGCGGCTAACTAGCACAGATACGCAGTATTTT. Protein product: CASSPGRLTSTDTQYF. The complete variable domain, with remaining parts taken from reference TRBV7-9 and TRBJ2-3, reads DTGVSQNPRHKITKRGQNVTFRCDPISEHNRLYWYRQTLGQGPEFLTYFQNEAQLEKSRLLSDRFSAERPKGSFSTLEIQRTEQGDSAMYLCASSPGRLTSTDTQYFGPGTRLTVL.

The chain couples TRBV2 to TRBJ1-1; the D gene is possibly TRBD1 (6 bases). The germline V and J ends were trimmed by 7 bases and 5 bases, with 14 bases remaining between them. Germline lookup yields CDR1 SNHLY and CDR2 FYNNEI. The CDR3 has 13 amino acids. This CDR3 reads CASNQQGGTEAFF. The CDR3 DNA sequence: TGTGCCAGCAACCAACAGGGAGGGACTGAAGCTTTCTTT.

The chain is built from TRBV2 and TRBJ1-5, with 9 bases aligning to TRBD1. V lost 2 bases, J lost 1 base, and 3 bases stayed unmatched. The CDR3 spans 16 residues. Germline lookup yields CDR1 SNHLY and CDR2 FYNNEI. CDR3 in amino acids: CASSEIGTGSNQPQHF. DNA for the CDR3: TGTGCCAGCAGTGAAATTGGGACAGGGAGCAATCAGCCCCAGCATTTT.

This chain uses TRBV5-1 with TRBJ2-1; TRBD1 aligns across 9 bases. The CDR3 sequence is 15 residues long. From germline, CDR1 is SGHRS and CDR2 YFSETQ. V shed 4 bases and J 7 bases; nucleotides not matched to a gene: 9. Here the CDR3 DNA reads TGCGCCAGCAGCCTTGAGTACAGGGGGCAGAATGAGCAGTTCTTC. Amino acid sequence: CASSLEYRGQNEQFF.

This clone was picked up a small number of times. The V and J genes are TRBV6-5 and TRBJ2-3; D perhaps matches TRBD1 (6 bases). This CDR3 spans 14 amino acids. Germline CDR1 and CDR2: MNHEY and SVGAGI. V was pared by 5 bases and J by 1 base, with 10 bases between. The CDR3 reads CASSPWGRTDTQYF. The CDR3 DNA is TGTGCCAGCAGTCCATGGGGGCGCACAGATACGCAGTATTTT.

The chain combines TRBV4-2 with TRBJ1-4, with 9 bases aligning to TRBD1. The germline gives CDR1 LGHNA, CDR2 YNFKEQ. V lost 2 bases and J lost 2; bases outside the gene matches: 12. The CDR3 loop spans 19 amino acids. The CDR3 protein is CASSQSSTGGRATNEKLFF. CDR3 coding DNA: TGTGCCAGCAGCCAATCTAGTACAGGGGGCCGGGCGACTAATGAAAAACTGTTTTTT.

This chain links TRBV7-9 with TRBJ2-3; TRBD2 matches 8 bases. Germline CDR1 is SEHNR and CDR2 is FQNEAQ (reference sequence). V shed 2 bases, J shed 4 bases, and the junction held 5 bases outside the gene matches. The CDR3 is 15 amino acids. The CDR3 region has the DNA TGTGCCAGCAGCTTATCGGGAGGGCGCCCAGATACGCAGTATTTT. Its translation is CASSLSGGRPDTQYF.

This clone was seen a few times. The chain carries TRBV9 and TRBJ2-7, with D possibly being TRBD1 (6 bases). The ends were cut back, 0 bases at V and 1 base at J, with 11 bases in the middle. The CDR3 totals 15 residues. Germline-derived CDR1 and CDR2 are SGDLS and YYNGEE. For the CDR3, the DNA is TGTGCCAGCAGCGTAGGGCAGGGGCAATCCTACGAGCAGTACTTC. Translation gives CASSVGQGQSYEQYF.

Here the CDR3 DNA reads TGTGCCACCCGCACCGGAGGGCAGGGAGGGTTGTACTATGGCTACACCTTC. This gives the protein CATRTGGQGGLYYGYTF. V and J are TRBV15 and TRBJ1-2, with a tentative D call TRBD1 (5 bases). V gave up 8 bases and J gave up 3 bases, with 25 bases separating them. CDR1 is LNHNV, CDR2 YYDKDF, per germline (reference sequence). This CDR3 comprises 17 residues. Based on the CDR3 plus reference TRBV15 and TRBJ1-2, the full variable domain is DAMVIQNPRYQVTQFGKPVTLSCSQTLNHNVMYWYQQKSSQAPKLLFHYYDKDFNNEADTPDNFQSRRPNTSFCFLDIRSPGLGDTAMYLCATRTGGQGGLYYGYTFGSGTRLTVV.

The rearrangement uses TRBV15 and TRBJ2-5; 10 bases are a match to TRBD2. The trim removed 4 bases at V and 3 bases at J, leaving 8 bases unmatched. The CDR3 has 16 residues. Germline V gene lookup returns CDR1 LNHNV and CDR2 YYDKDF (reference sequence). CDR3 sequence reads: CATSTRAGGRKETQYF. The CDR3 DNA sequence: TGTGCCACCAGCACCCGAGCGGGGGGGAGAAAAGAGACCCAGTACTTC. Variable domain in full (rest from reference TRBV15 and TRBJ2-5): DAMVIQNPRYQVTQFGKPVTLSCSQTLNHNVMYWYQQKSSQAPKLLFHYYDKDFNNEADTPDNFQSRRPNTSFCFLDIRSPGLGDTAMYLCATSTRAGGRKETQYFGPGTRLLVL.